This T cell receptor beta chain was obtained from a study of blood T cell repertoires in COVID-19 (dated by TCRdb to the early 2020s). About the investigation overall: Samples from collaborators originated in the United States, Italy and Spain and spanned both the acute and convalescent phases of COVID-19. HLA class I and class II types, where available, came from metadata supplied by the sample provider rather than from assay-based typing. Deeply sampled blood TCRbeta repertoires from subjects exposed to, actively infected with, or recovered from COVID-19 were included in the dataset. Samples were obtained from the ongoing ImmuneRACE study (first 160 participants) and from roughly 1,300 subjects provided by 6 global collaborators. Sample metadata almost always included a de-identified subject ID, COVID-19 status, age in years and sex. The material from the prospective study consisted of cDNA or gDNA derived from T cells, B-cell-depleted T cells, or PBMCs. The repertoires were made available in a free public database intended to serve as a resource for research on the immune response to SARS-CoV-2. Broad study findings and their caveats: The amount of clinical and demographic metadata varied by source and participant and was provided uncurated.

TCRbeta CDR3 regions were amplified from genomic DNA by means of the immunoSEQ Assay, a bias-controlled multiplex PCR. The study's processing was this. The number of nucleated cells in each sample was estimated from the amplification of reference gene primers within the assay. To quantify the absolute abundance of each unique TCRbeta CDR3 rearrangement, sequence reads were collapsed and filtered. For each sample, productive Simpson clonality was calculated as the square root of Simpson's diversity index across productive rearrangements. Here the immuneACCESS table is served through TCRdb, limited to in-frame sequences with V and J called. Missing clones are a known gap in these copies; in checked studies unresolved V genes cover under half, and the rest lacks a known reason. V, J and clone size are those of that table, while D and trimming were read from the DNA. This sample holds 200,000 to 250,000 clones; approximately 82% were observed only once. Of the sample, over 12% is held by the ten largest clones.

V and J lose 6 bases and 7 bases, and a span of 15 bases separates them. CDR1 is given as MDHEN and CDR2 as SYDVKM, both from the germline V gene. The CDR3 runs 14 residues from the cysteine to the phenylalanine. CDR3 DNA only is kept here, 42 bases in frame from base 1. Participants in the prospective study were aged roughly 18 to 89 years, lived in some 24 United States geographic areas, and enrolled through a virtual design. Cohort assignment in the prospective study relied on participant-reported clinical history from a screening survey and a study questionnaire. Recovered participants in ImmuneRACE Cohort 3 were defined as having two consecutive negative NP/OP PCR tests, clearance from a healthcare professional, or resolution of symptoms. Each participant in the prospective study had whole blood, serum and a nasopharyngeal or oropharyngeal swab collected by mobile phlebotomists. Additional blood draws and questionnaires over an approximately 2-month period could optionally be provided by prospective study participants. Before DNA extraction, prospective study blood samples were shipped either frozen or at room temperature.

As regards this clone: There is no known antigen for this receptor. No per-base quality is available; no much larger clone lies one base away.

This TCR derives from a man in his forties who had recovered from COVID-19. The chain was built from TRBV28 and TRBJ2-2; TRBD1 is a weak D gene call, 6 bases matching. The sequenced sample consisted of PBMCs or T cells enriched from blood (not recorded which). The DNA sequence reads TGTGCCAGCAGCACTACAGGGTCTAGCGGGGAGCTGTTTTTT. Its protein is CASSTTGSSGELFF.